The 5 T cell receptor beta chains below were found in one sample sequenced in a study of CD8+CD57+ T cells in acquired aplastic anemia. Patients who underwent sequencing had shown CD8+CD57+ cell expansion by flow cytometry. Genomic DNA provided the template from which TCR beta VDJ and CDR3 profiles were obtained. TCRdb used MiXCR to reprocess the reads, holding one entry per CDR3 protein. The data show under 250,000 distinct CDR3 sequences, around 46% seen once. The sequenced material came from sorted CD4+, CD8+, or CD8+CD57+ T cells (not recorded which) from PBMCs. All receptors come from a human donor with aplastic anemia.

The rearrangement joins TRBV2 to TRBJ1-6; possible D gene TRBD1, 5 bases. This CDR3 is built from 16 residues. CDR1 is SNHLY, CDR2 FYNNEI, per germline. V was trimmed by 5 bases and J by 7 bases, leaving 18 bases between them. The DNA for the CDR3 is TGTGCCAGCAGTCCGAATAGAGGGACGGACAATTCACCCCTCCACTTT. Its translation is CASSPNRGTDNSPLHF. Complete variable domain (other parts from reference TRBV2 and TRBJ1-6): EPEVTQTPSHQVTQMGQEVILRCVPISNHLYFYWYRQILGQKVEFLVSFYNNEISEKSEIFDDQFSVERPDGSNFTLKIRSTKLEDSAMYFCASSPNRGTDNSPLHFGNGTRLTVT.

This clonotype was recorded a few times. The chain combines TRBV13 with TRBJ2-1, with 10 bases lining up with TRBD2. Per the germline V gene, CDR1 is PRHDT and CDR2 is FYEKMQ (reference sequence). The junction had 16 bases not matched to a gene; V was cut back by 4 bases and J by 7 bases. The CDR3 loop spans 18 amino acids. This chain's CDR3 is CASSSSTSGKEGGNEQFF. The DNA of the CDR3 is TGTGCCAGCAGCTCTTCCACTAGCGGGAAAGAGGGAGGTAATGAGCAGTTCTTC.

The rearrangement joins TRBV10-3 to TRBJ1-2, with D hard to call. V lost 6 bases, J lost 8 bases, and 13 bases lay in between. Looked up from germline, CDR1 is ENHRY and CDR2 is SYGVKD. This CDR3 is 12 amino acids long. The DNA for the CDR3 is TGTGCCATCAGGGAGCGGGCGTACGGCTACACCTTC. Encoded protein: CAIRERAYGYTF.

This clonotype came up a few times. Germline and junction disagree at one end, which may indicate a read error. J is TRBJ2-1 and V is TRBV5-5; 8 bases map to TRBD2. Germline V gives CDR1 SGHKS, CDR2 YYEKEE (reference sequence). This CDR3 region has 16 residues. CDR3 protein: CASSHPGLASYNEQFF. The CDR3 DNA is TGCGCCAGCAGCCACCCCGGACTAGCTTCCTACAATGAGCAGTTCTTC.

The chain uses TRBV7-9 and TRBJ1-2; maybe TRBD1 (5 bases). V was clipped by 5 bases and J by 4 bases, with 20 bases between them. The V gene's germline CDR1 is SEHNR and CDR2 FQNEAQ (reference sequence). The CDR3 has 16 amino acids. The CDR3 sequence: CASSPLGTGLIYGYTF. The DNA of the CDR3 is TGTGCCAGCAGCCCATTAGGGACGGGTTTGATCTATGGCTACACCTTC.